This T cell receptor (beta chain) was obtained from a study of blood T cell repertoires in COVID-19. Across the whole study: T cells, B-cell-depleted T cells, or PBMCs provided the cDNA or gDNA that served as material.

Allocation to cohorts depended on clinical history reported by the participants. Sequencing was performed with immunoSEQ multiplex PCR; in TCRdb, only in-frame clones are kept and a portion is missing. The table records approximately 380,000 clones, approximately 90% of them present only once. Germline values: CDR1 MDHEN, CDR2 SYDVKM. This CDR3 comprises 15 residues. Trimming at V came to 6 bases and at J to 7 bases, leaving 8 bases not matched to a gene. This TCR was sampled from a woman under 30 who had recovered from COVID-19. The chain has TRBV28 and TRBJ2-1; 11 nucleotides line up with TRBD1. What was sequenced was PBMCs or T cells enriched from blood (not recorded which). This chain's CDR3 is CASRSGQGEVNEQFF. In nucleotides, the CDR3 is TGTGCCAGCAGATCGGGACAGGGGGAGGTAAATGAGCAGTTCTTC.